One and the same sample provided the 29 T cell receptor beta chains below, sequenced in a study of control samples from healthy donors and cancer patients (dated by TCRdb to about 2020). Library construction relied on the immunoSEQ multiplex PCR assay. Entries here come from immuneACCESS through TCRdb and include only in-frame sequences with V and J called. Some clones fail to appear in such tables; in the studies checked, an unresolved V gene covers under half of the shortfall, and the cause of the remainder is unknown. The sample table lists 150,000 to 200,000 clones, roughly 93% of them with a count of one. Together, the top ten hold around 1.6% of the sample. The specimen sequenced was blood. The origin of the receptors is a young man in good health.

The J gene is TRBJ1-2, the V gene TRBV10-1; 9 bases agree with TRBD1. V shed 3 bases and J 1 base; nucleotides not matched to a gene: 3. CDR1 WNHNN and CDR2 SYGVQD come from the germline V gene (reference sequence). CDR3 length: 15 residues. CDR3 coding DNA: TGCGCCAGCAGTGAAGGGACAGGGAGTAACTATGGCTACACCTTC. Its translation is CASSEGTGSNYGYTF.

This clone is a singleton in its sample. The chain uses TRBV10-3 and TRBJ2-5; D is ambiguous. Per germline, CDR1 ENHRY and CDR2 SYGVKD. The ends were cut back, 0 bases at V and 5 bases at J, with 10 bases in the middle. This CDR3 is built from 14 residues. CDR3 coding DNA: TGTGCCATCAGTGAGTCGAAGGCGCCCGAGACCCAGTACTTC. This encodes CAISESKAPETQYF.

In regard to this clone: This same CDR3 is encoded by further DNA sequences in the sample. The CDR3 DNA reads TGCGCCAGCAGCTTGGACGGCGGCAATCAGCCCCAGCATTTT. Translating it yields CASSLDGGNQPQHF. This chain uses TRBV5-1 with TRBJ1-5; D uncertain. The CDR3 is made up of 14 amino acids. V was shortened by 0 bases and J by 2 bases, with 6 bases between the two germline ends. Per the germline V gene, CDR1 is SGHRS and CDR2 is YFSETQ.

This sequence joins TRBV19 and TRBJ1-5; no reliable D call. The CDR3 has 13 residues. Trimming cost V 5 bases and J 5 bases, with 10 bases left between them. Germline lookup yields CDR1 LNHDA and CDR2 SQIVND (reference sequence). The CDR3: CASSLTSDQPQHF. For the CDR3, the DNA is TGTGCCAGTAGTCTTACCTCGGATCAGCCCCAGCATTTT.

This rearrangement joins TRBV5-1 to TRBJ1-4, with D perhaps matching TRBD1 (6 bases). The germline CDR1 and CDR2 sequences are SGHRS and YFSETQ. CDR3 length equals 14 residues. V lost 4 bases and J 8 bases, leaving 15 bases between the germline ends. The CDR3 spells CASSVQGFREKLFF. The CDR3 bases are TGCGCCAGCAGCGTACAGGGATTTCGAGAAAAACTGTTTTTT.

A word on this clone: Other DNA sequences from this sample encode an identical CDR3 as well. The chain is built from TRBV30 and TRBJ1-1; possible D gene TRBD1, 5 bases. V shed 0 bases and J shed 1 base, with 6 bases lying between them. This CDR3 is 13 amino acids long. CDR1 and CDR2 from the germline V gene are GTSNPN and SVGIG (reference sequence). CDR3 amino acids: CAWSVQANTEAFF. The DNA for the CDR3 is TGTGCCTGGAGTGTACAGGCGAACACTGAAGCTTTCTTT. Full variable domain (outside the CDR3, taken from reference TRBV30 and TRBJ1-1): SQTIHQWPATLVQPVGSPLSLECTVEGTSNPNLYWYRQAAGRGLQLLFYSVGIGQISSEVPQNLSASRPQDRQFILSSKKLLLSDSGFYLCAWSVQANTEAFFGQGTRLTVV.

This sequence joins TRBV11-2 and TRBJ2-2, with D tentatively TRBD2 (6 bases). The length of the CDR3 is 17 residues. Trimming stripped 4 bases from V and 4 bases from J, with 19 bases between. Germline values: CDR1 SGHAT, CDR2 FQNNGV. This chain's CDR3 is CASSSIRDSTITGELFF. The DNA of the CDR3 is TGTGCCAGCAGCTCGATCCGGGACTCAACCATCACCGGGGAGCTGTTTTTT.

This chain joins TRBV7-3 and TRBJ2-7; D ambiguous. In germline, CDR1 is SGHTA, CDR2 FQGTGA. The CDR3 consists of 15 residues. Trimming cost V 6 bases and J 2 bases, with 17 bases left between them. As DNA, the CDR3 is TGTGCCAGCAGGGATCTTCTTCAGCGCACCTACGAGCAGTACTTC. It translates to CASRDLLQRTYEQYF.

The chain combines TRBV27 with TRBJ1-6; the D gene is possibly TRBD1 (5 bases). The V gene lost 2 bases and the J gene lost 3 bases, with 11 bases spanning the gap. This CDR3 has 16 amino acids. The V gene's germline CDR1 is MNHEY and CDR2 SMNVEV (reference sequence). CDR3: CASSLKGDLYNSPLHF. The CDR3 coding sequence is TGTGCCAGCAGTTTAAAAGGGGATCTCTATAATTCACCCCTCCACTTT.

This clone was recorded once. The chain links TRBV15 to TRBJ1-3, with D hard to call. The germline gives CDR1 LNHNV, CDR2 YYDKDF (reference sequence). V lost 5 bases, J lost 4 bases, and 12 bases lay in between. This CDR3 is 14 amino acids long. CDR3 in DNA: TGTGCCACCAGCGTGCGGACTGACGGAAACACCATATATTTT. Protein sequence: CATSVRTDGNTIYF.

This clone was counted a single time. J is TRBJ2-3 and V is TRBV9, with unresolved D. Trimming stripped 1 base from V and 2 bases from J, with 17 bases between. CDR1 SGDLS and CDR2 YYNGEE come from the germline V gene. This CDR3 has 17 amino acids. The CDR3 loop is CASSVYSSGTHTDTQYF. The DNA of the CDR3 is TGTGCCAGCAGCGTATACTCCAGTGGAACTCACACAGATACGCAGTATTTT. Based on the CDR3 plus reference TRBV9 and TRBJ2-3, the full variable domain is DSGVTQTPKHLITATGQRVTLRCSPRSGDLSVYWYQQSLDQGLQFLIQYYNGEERAKGNILERFSAQQFPDLHSELNLSSLELGDSALYFCASSVYSSGTHTDTQYFGPGTRLTVL.

The J gene is TRBJ1-1, the V gene TRBV5-1; unclear D gene. Per germline, CDR1 SGHRS and CDR2 YFSETQ. The CDR3 contains 15 residues. V was pared by 0 bases and J by 4 bases, with 13 bases between. CDR3 bases: TGCGCCAGCAGCTTGGGGTCCGGGATAGGCACTGAAGCTTTCTTT. This codes for CASSLGSGIGTEAFF.

J is TRBJ2-5 and V is TRBV9; 11 bases align to TRBD2. V was clipped by 2 bases and J by 5 bases; unmatched bases: 5. The CDR3 is made up of 15 amino acids. Germline CDR1 SGDLS, CDR2 YYNGEE. This chain's CDR3 is CASSVLAGGHETQYF. The CDR3 DNA is TGTGCCAGCAGCGTCTTAGCGGGGGGGCATGAGACCCAGTACTTC.

CDR3 in amino acids: CATSPRGHTGELFF. The CDR3, as DNA: TGCGCCACCTCCCCCCGGGGACACACCGGGGAGCTGTTTTTT. J is TRBJ2-2 and V is TRBV23-1; D may be TRBD1 or TRBD2 (5 bases each). TRBV23-1 is labeled an ORF, and its function is uncertain. CDR3 length: 14 residues. The germline V and J ends were trimmed by 10 bases and 3 bases, with 15 bases remaining between them.

The rearrangement joins TRBV25-1 to TRBJ1-4; 7 bases are shared with TRBD1. V trimming: 1 base; J trimming: 8 bases; junction bases outside the gene matches: 10. Per the germline V gene, CDR1 is MGHDK and CDR2 is SYGVNS. CDR3 length: 16 amino acids. The CDR3 spells CASSEFSTGSREKLFF. The DNA of the CDR3 is TGTGCCAGCAGTGAATTCTCGACAGGGAGCCGCGAAAAACTGTTTTTT.

This chain uses TRBV3-1 (or the pseudogene TRBV3-2) with TRBJ1-5, with a tentative D call TRBD1 (6 bases). This CDR3 has 14 residues. CDR1 LGHDT and CDR2 YNNKEL come from the germline V gene (reference sequence). V lost 3 bases to trimming and J lost 6 bases, with 12 bases between them. As DNA, the CDR3 is TGTGCCAGCAGCCAGTCAGGGGCCCTTCAGCCCCAGCATTTT. It translates to CASSQSGALQPQHF.

CDR3 sequence reads: CASSYPTGGSTYNSPLHF. The CDR3 nucleotides are TGTGCCAGCAGTTACCCGACAGGAGGAAGTACCTATAATTCACCCCTCCACTTT. J is TRBJ1-6 and V is TRBV6-2 or TRBV6-3; D may be TRBD1 (6 bases). The V and J ends lost 2 bases and 2 bases respectively, with 16 bases between them. There are 18 residues in the CDR3. Germline V gives CDR1 MNHEY, CDR2 SVGEGT.

This chain uses TRBV10-3 with TRBJ1-1; weak D call: TRBD1 (5 bases). Trimming left V 4 bases short and J 3 bases short, with 6 bases between. Germline CDR1 and CDR2: ENHRY and SYGVKD. The CDR3 is 12 residues long. The CDR3 DNA is TGTGCCATCAGTGGGGGGGACACTGAAGCTTTCTTT. Protein: CAISGGDTEAFF.

This chain connects TRBV18 to TRBJ2-2, with D maybe TRBD1 (5 bases). V lost 6 bases to trimming and J lost 8 bases, with 13 bases between them. The CDR3 has 13 amino acids. CDR1 is KGHSH, CDR2 LQKENI, per germline. The CDR3 region is CASSSREAGELFF. CDR3 DNA: TGTGCCAGCTCCAGCAGGGAAGCTGGGGAGCTGTTTTTT.

V gene TRBV7-2 combines with J gene TRBJ1-2; D is possibly TRBD1 (5 bases). V lost 1 base to trimming and J lost 2 bases, with 8 bases between them. This CDR3 is 14 amino acids long. Germline values: CDR1 SGHTA, CDR2 FQGNSA. The CDR3 DNA sequence: TGTGCCAGCAGCTTAGGGACACACAACTATGGCTACACCTTC. As protein: CASSLGTHNYGYTF. The full variable domain, with the rest looked up from reference TRBV7-2 and TRBJ1-2, is GAGVSQSPSNKVTEKGKDVELRCDPISGHTALYWYRQSLGQGLEFLIYFQGNSAPDKSGLPSDRFSAERTGGSVSTLTIQRTQQEDSAVYLCASSLGTHNYGYTFGSGTRLTVV.

V gene TRBV5-1 combines with J gene TRBJ2-2; no clear D gene. Trimming stripped 2 bases from V and 3 bases from J, with 8 bases between. The CDR3 consists of 14 residues. Looked up from germline, CDR1 is SGHRS and CDR2 is YFSETQ. This CDR3 is CASSFQPDTGELFF. DNA of the CDR3: TGCGCCAGCAGCTTCCAGCCGGACACCGGGGAGCTGTTTTTT. Full variable domain (outside the CDR3, taken from reference TRBV5-1 and TRBJ2-2): KAGVTQTPRYLIKTRGQQVTLSCSPISGHRSVSWYQQTPGQGLQFLFEYFSETQRNKGNFPGRFSGRQFSNSRSEMNVSTLELGDSALYLCASSFQPDTGELFFGEGSRLTVL.

V usage is TRBV6-5 and J usage is TRBJ2-5, with D unresolved. V dropped 7 bases and J dropped 5 bases, with 8 bases sitting between them. The CDR3 length is 11 residues. Germline values: CDR1 MNHEY, CDR2 SVGAGI. The CDR3 is CASMRSETQYF. The CDR3 nucleotides are TGTGCCAGCATGAGGTCTGAGACCCAGTACTTC.

This chain links TRBV30 with TRBJ1-3; tentative D call: TRBD1 (6 bases). Trimming left V 7 bases short and J 2 bases short, with 18 bases between. CDR1 and CDR2 (germline): GTSNPN, SVGIG (reference sequence). The CDR3 is made up of 15 amino acids. CDR3 sequence (DNA): TGTGCCTCCTCTGGTGGCGGGACACCTGGAAACACCATATATTTT. It specifies CASSGGGTPGNTIYF.

This CDR3 is CASSKQGNYGYTF. CDR3 coding DNA: TGTGCCAGCAGTAAACAGGGAAACTATGGCTACACCTTC. J is TRBJ1-2 and V is TRBV12-3 or TRBV12-4, with TRBD1 as a possible D gene (6 bases). V lost 5 bases to trimming and J lost 2 bases, with 9 bases between them. The CDR3 has 13 amino acids.

The V call is TRBV4-1, the J call TRBJ1-1; D is unresolved. V was cut by 5 bases and J by 1 base, with 8 bases left in between. Germline V lookup: CDR1 MGHRA, CDR2 YSYEKL. The CDR3 loop spans 13 amino acids. Here the CDR3 DNA reads TGCGCCAGCAGCTGGGGAACGAACACTGAAGCTTTCTTT. This gives the protein CASSWGTNTEAFF.

V usage is TRBV3-1 (or the pseudogene TRBV3-2) and J usage is TRBJ2-5, with 7 positions matching TRBD2. J lost 2 bases, V lost 6 bases, and 12 bases had no gene match. Germline CDR1 is LGHDT and CDR2 is YNNKEL (reference sequence). There are 16 residues in the CDR3. The CDR3 protein is CASSGRSGVSQETQYF. Written as DNA, the CDR3 is TGTGCCAGCAGTGGGAGAAGCGGGGTTTCACAAGAGACCCAGTACTTC.

This clone turned up a few times. The V and J genes are TRBV11-2 and TRBJ2-7; D is undetermined. Trimming removed 5 bases at V and 7 bases at J, with 9 bases between. Germline CDR1 SGHAT, CDR2 FQNNGV. This CDR3 has 11 amino acids. CDR3: CASSLLVEQYF. The CDR3, as DNA: TGTGCCAGCAGCCTTCTAGTGGAGCAGTACTTC.

V gene TRBV2 combines with J gene TRBJ2-2, with TRBD1 matching over 11 bases. The germline gives CDR1 SNHLY, CDR2 FYNNEI. This CDR3 spans 18 amino acids. Germline trimming cut 5 bases from V and 0 bases from J; bases unmatched to any gene: 8. CDR3 in DNA: TGTGCCAGCAGTTGGACCCGGACAGGGGGCGCGAACACCGGGGAGCTGTTTTTT. Amino acid sequence: CASSWTRTGGANTGELFF.

The V call is TRBV18, the J call TRBJ2-1; 8 positions match TRBD1. This CDR3 region has 15 residues. V lost 3 bases and J lost 5; bases outside the gene matches: 6. From germline, CDR1 is KGHSH and CDR2 LQKENI. In nucleotides, the CDR3 is TGTGCCAGCTCACCCACTAAGGACAGGGACAATGAGCAGTTCTTC. Protein sequence: CASSPTKDRDNEQFF.